This TCR beta chain comes out of a study of shared clonotypes between healthy human individuals. The trim removed 5 bases at V and 0 bases at J, leaving 14 bases unmatched. Germline V gives CDR1 SEHNR, CDR2 FQNEAQ (reference sequence). The CDR3 has 19 amino acids. The authors split each subset's genomic DNA evenly across several immunoSEQ plates. Data came from immunoSEQ multiplex PCR; TCRdb stores just in-frame clones and leaves some out. The table shows 730,000 or so clones, with approximately 79% occurring only once. The material sequenced was memory CD4+ T cells sorted from blood. Subset of the sample: CD45RA-negative fraction. The origin of this receptor is a woman in her 30s in good health. The chain is built from TRBV7-9 and TRBJ1-3, with TRBD1 matching 9 bases. In DNA form, the CDR3 reads TGTGCCAGCAGCCGCCCGGGTCCCGGGACAGGGTACTCTGGAAACACCATATATTTT. The encoded protein is CASSRPGPGTGYSGNTIYF.